Given below is one TCR beta chain in context. The method was immunoSEQ multiplex PCR; TCRdb's version includes in-frame clones alone and lacks a portion of them. The table records under 85,000 clones, more than 75% of them present only once. The entry originates in a study of T cell changes during pregnancy in multiple sclerosis. CDR3 length: 15 residues. The trim removed 0 bases at V and 10 bases at J, leaving 3 bases unmatched. Germline CDR1 and CDR2: KGHSH and LQKENI. This sequence joins TRBV18 and TRBJ1-6; 10 bases map to TRBD1. Here the sequenced sample was peripheral blood, taken in the third trimester of pregnancy. The clonotype was recovered from a female donor in good health, enrolled as a control in a pregnancy study. CDR3 sequence: CASSPPGTGVSPLHF. The CDR3 DNA follows: TGTGCCAGCTCACCACCTGGGACAGGGGTATCACCCCTCCACTTT.